The 26 T cell receptor beta chains listed next were all sequenced from one sample in a study of cytomegalovirus exposure and HLA in healthy donors. The study ran its PCR with 60 Vbeta and 13 Jbeta primers. Sequencing used immunoSEQ multiplex PCR; TCRdb keeps in-frame clones, though not all of them. This table has under 200,000 clones, about 80% appearing once. The sequencing sample was made of PBMCs. Every receptor here comes from a woman younger than 45 in good health and CMV-seropositive.

The chain uses TRBV9 and TRBJ2-1; the D gene is possibly TRBD2 (5 bases). The CDR3 totals 15 residues. Germline V gene sequence: CDR1 SGDLS, CDR2 YYNGEE. Trimming removed 0 bases from V and 6 bases from J, with 13 bases in between. The CDR3 loop reads CASSVEETTLNEQFF. CDR3 coding DNA: TGTGCCAGCAGCGTAGAGGAGACTACCCTCAATGAGCAGTTCTTC.

The V call is TRBV2, the J call TRBJ2-7; possible D gene TRBD1, 5 bases. Germline CDR1 is SNHLY and CDR2 is FYNNEI. Trimming stripped 5 bases from V and 0 bases from J, with 11 bases between. This CDR3 is 14 amino acids long. CDR3 nucleotide sequence: TGTGCCAGCAGTCGACAGTTCCTCTCCTACGAGCAGTACTTC. It codes for CASSRQFLSYEQYF.

This clone showed up just once. The chain combines TRBV5-1 with TRBJ2-5, with a weak D call TRBD2 (6 bases). V dropped 1 base and J dropped 4 bases, with 14 bases sitting between them. From germline, CDR1 is SGHRS and CDR2 YFSETQ. The CDR3 runs to 15 residues. CDR3: CASSLLLASRETQYF. DNA for the CDR3: TGCGCCAGCAGCTTGCTACTAGCCTCCCGAGAGACCCAGTACTTC.

V usage is TRBV6-1 and J usage is TRBJ2-7, with TRBD1 identical over 10 bases. The V gene end was trimmed by 3 bases and the J gene end by 4 bases; junction bases not matched to a gene: 3. Germline CDR1 and CDR2: MNHNS and SASEGT. The CDR3 has 14 amino acids. As DNA, the CDR3 is TGTGCCAGCAGTGAGGGACAGGGGAATTACGAGCAGTACTTC. It specifies CASSEGQGNYEQYF.

The chain uses TRBV10-2 and TRBJ2-1; no clear D. V was pared by 0 bases and J by 7 bases, with 4 bases between. CDR3 length: 12 amino acids. In germline, CDR1 is WSHSY, CDR2 SAAADI. The CDR3 DNA reads as TGCGCCAGCAGTGAGTCGTTAAATGAGCAGTTCTTC. This encodes CASSESLNEQFF.

With respect to this clone: The sample contains more than one DNA sequence encoding this CDR3. The rearrangement links TRBV11-3 to TRBJ2-1; 11 bases fit TRBD2. Germline V lookup: CDR1 SGHNT, CDR2 YENEEA. This CDR3 is 16 amino acids long. V shed 5 bases and J 4 bases; nucleotides not matched to a gene: 7. CDR3 DNA: TGTGCCAGCAGCCTCGGGACTAGCGGAGTATACAATGAGCAGTTCTTC. Residues: CASSLGTSGVYNEQFF.

The chain links TRBV7-2 to TRBJ2-5; possible D gene TRBD2, 5 bases. V lost 2 bases to trimming and J lost 3 bases, with 16 bases between them. Germline assignment: CDR1 SGHTA and CDR2 FQGNSA. The CDR3 has 16 residues. The CDR3 here is CASSLNRSGMKETQYF. The CDR3 DNA reads TGTGCCAGCAGCTTAAATAGGAGCGGTATGAAAGAGACCCAGTACTTC.

This clone was counted only a few times. The V gene is TRBV28, the J gene TRBJ2-5; 10 nucleotides match TRBD1. After removal of 6 bases from V and 2 bases from J, the junction contained 6 bases not matched to a gene. This CDR3 has 15 residues. The germline V gene has CDR1 MDHEN and CDR2 SYDVKM. In nucleotides, the CDR3 is TGTGCCAGCAGATGGGGACAGGGGTGGCAAGAGACCCAGTACTTC. Translation: CASRWGQGWQETQYF.

The chain is built from TRBV11-3 and TRBJ1-5; unclear D gene. The ends were cut back, 2 bases at V and 3 bases at J, with 5 bases in the middle. The germline gives CDR1 SGHNT, CDR2 YENEEA. The CDR3 is 13 residues long. In DNA form, the CDR3 reads TGTGCCAGCAGCTTAAGCGTCAATCAGCCCCAGCATTTT. Translation: CASSLSVNQPQHF.

V gene TRBV7-2 combines with J gene TRBJ2-1, with 10 bases lining up with TRBD2. The CDR3 has 15 amino acids. The trim removed 2 bases at V and 8 bases at J, leaving 6 bases unmatched. The germline gives CDR1 SGHTA, CDR2 FQGNSA. This CDR3 reads CASSLLAGVLYEQFF. CDR3 coding DNA: TGTGCCAGCAGCTTACTAGCGGGAGTACTCTATGAGCAGTTCTTC.

The genes are TRBV5-6 and TRBJ2-1; 7 bases map to TRBD2. With 3 bases clipped from V and 4 bases from J, the junction kept 10 bases outside the gene matches. CDR1 and CDR2 from the germline V gene are SGHDT and YYEEEE. This CDR3 has 16 residues. CDR3 protein: CASSSLAGAEYNEQFF. CDR3 DNA: TGTGCCAGCAGCTCCCTTGCGGGAGCGGAATACAATGAGCAGTTCTTC.

This chain connects TRBV28 to TRBJ2-7; D is possibly TRBD1 (5 bases). The CDR3 extends over 15 amino acids. Trimming shortened V by 10 bases and J by 2 bases, and 21 bases separated the two germline ends. Germline lookup yields CDR1 MDHEN and CDR2 SYDVKM. The CDR3 here is CATLDTFRATYEQYF. For the CDR3, the DNA is TGTGCCACCTTAGACACTTTCAGGGCAACCTACGAGCAGTACTTC.

As for this clone: The same CDR3 can be traced to other DNA sequences in this sample. This chain joins TRBV4-2 and TRBJ2-7, with 14 positions matching TRBD2. The germline V gene has CDR1 LGHNA and CDR2 YNFKEQ. CDR3 length: 15 residues. V lost 3 bases to trimming and J lost 2 bases; unmatched junction nucleotides: 0. The CDR3 sequence: CASSQGLAGAYEQYF. The CDR3 DNA reads TGTGCCAGCAGCCAGGGACTAGCGGGGGCCTACGAGCAGTACTTC.

The rearrangement uses TRBV27 and TRBJ2-6, with TRBD2 as a possible D gene (7 bases). This CDR3 region has 16 residues. Germline CDR1 and CDR2: MNHEY and SMNVEV (reference sequence). With 7 bases removed from V and 2 bases from J, the gap between germline ends came to 15 bases. CDR3 sequence (DNA): TGTGCCAGCAAAGACCGGGGGGCGACTGGGGCCAACGTCCTGACTTTC. Its protein is CASKDRGATGANVLTF. Full variable domain (missing parts from reference TRBV27 and TRBJ2-6): EAQVTQNPRYLITVTGKKLTVTCSQNMNHEYMSWYRQDPGLGLRQIYYSMNVEVTDKGDVPEGYKVSRKEKRNFPLILESPSPNQTSLYFCASKDRGATGANVLTFGAGSRLTVL.

This chain connects TRBV28 to TRBJ2-7; possibly TRBD1 for D (5 bases). CDR1 MDHEN and CDR2 SYDVKM come from the germline V gene. This CDR3 spans 13 amino acids. V was pared by 10 bases and J by 3 bases, with 16 bases between. CDR3 nucleotide sequence: TGTGCCACCACGTCGACAGATTTCTACGAGCAGTACTTC. As protein: CATTSTDFYEQYF.

J is TRBJ2-5 and V is TRBV5-1, with D tentatively TRBD1 (6 bases). Germline-derived CDR1 and CDR2 are SGHRS and YFSETQ. CDR3 size: 13 residues. V lost 5 bases and J lost 2, with 10 bases in between. DNA of the CDR3: TGCGCCAGCAGACGACAGGAACAAGAGACCCAGTACTTC. Translated: CASRRQEQETQYF.

This clone is a singleton in its sample. The gene calls are TRBV5-1 and TRBJ2-5; 8 nucleotides match TRBD1. V was clipped by 0 bases and J by 5 bases; unmatched bases: 0. There are 13 residues in the CDR3. CDR1 SGHRS and CDR2 YFSETQ come from the germline V gene. CDR3 bases: TGCGCCAGCAGCTTGGACAGGGGGGAGACCCAGTACTTC. This gives the protein CASSLDRGETQYF.

The rearrangement uses TRBV5-6 and TRBJ2-1, with 11 bases identical to TRBD2. Germline loops: CDR1 SGHDT, CDR2 YYEEEE. Trimming removed 0 bases from V and 8 bases from J; junction bases left unmatched: 4. The CDR3 is 15 residues long. The CDR3 nucleotides read TGTGCCAGCAGCTTGGTAACTAGCGGGAGTGATGAGCAGTTCTTC. Amino acids: CASSLVTSGSDEQFF.

This chain connects TRBV5-4 to TRBJ1-2; D gene ambiguous. The CDR3 sequence is 15 residues long. V gave up 1 base and J gave up 2 bases, with 12 bases separating them. The V gene's germline CDR1 is SGHNT and CDR2 YYREEE (reference sequence). This chain's CDR3 is CASSLWEVINYGYTF. In DNA, the CDR3 is TGTGCCAGCAGCTTGTGGGAGGTGATCAACTATGGCTACACCTTC. Full variable domain (missing parts from reference TRBV5-4 and TRBJ1-2): ETGVTQSPTHLIKTRGQQVTLRCSSQSGHNTVSWYQQALGQGPQFIFQYYREEENGRGNFPPRFSGLQFPNYSSELNVNALELDDSALYLCASSLWEVINYGYTFGSGTRLTVV.

This chain joins TRBV2 and TRBJ2-5, with a weak D call TRBD2 (5 bases). V dropped 7 bases and J dropped 2 bases, with 14 bases sitting between them. Per germline, CDR1 SNHLY and CDR2 FYNNEI. This CDR3 comprises 14 residues. In DNA form, the CDR3 reads TGTGCCAGCAACCCCACTAGAGGTCAAGAGACCCAGTACTTC. The encoded protein is CASNPTRGQETQYF.

The CDR3 nucleotides read TGTGCCAGCAGTTTAGGGGGGAGGCGGATCAAGGAGACCCAGTACTTC. It codes for CASSLGGRRIKETQYF. The chain employs TRBV28 and TRBJ2-5, with D possibly matching TRBD2 (6 bases). Trimming took off 2 bases at V and 5 bases at J, with 18 bases between the two ends. The CDR3 consists of 16 residues. Germline V gene data show CDR1 as MDHEN and CDR2 as SYDVKM.

The chain has TRBV7-2 and TRBJ2-7; TRBD2 matches at 12 bases. This CDR3 region has 14 residues. With 4 bases clipped from V and 7 bases from J, the junction kept 5 bases outside the gene matches. In germline, CDR1 is SGHTA, CDR2 FQGNSA. The chain's CDR3 is CASSSSGGAWEQYF. In nucleotides, the CDR3 is TGTGCCAGCAGCTCTAGCGGGGGGGCCTGGGAGCAGTACTTC.

The chain links TRBV18 to TRBJ1-1; D is ambiguous. The CDR3 is 15 residues long. Trimming pared 4 bases from V and 0 bases from J, leaving 12 bases between. Germline V gene sequence: CDR1 KGHSH, CDR2 LQKENI. CDR3 coding DNA: TGTGCCAGCTCACGAGGAGCGGATGTGAACACTGAAGCTTTCTTT. Translated: CASSRGADVNTEAFF. Drawing the rest from reference TRBV18 and TRBJ1-1, the complete variable domain is NAGVMQNPRHLVRRRGQEARLRCSPMKGHSHVYWYRQLPEEGLKFMVYLQKENIIDESGMPKERFSAEFPKEGPSILRIQQVVRGDSAAYFCASSRGADVNTEAFFGQGTRLTVV.

CDR3 DNA sequence: TGTGCCAGCAGCACTCAGGGGGCCACTGAAGCTTTCTTT. Residues: CASSTQGATEAFF. The chain employs TRBV5-6 and TRBJ1-1, with 8 bases that match TRBD1. The length of the CDR3 is 13 residues. The junction had 3 bases not matched to a gene; V was cut back by 4 bases and J by 4 bases. Germline CDR1 reads SGHDT; CDR2 reads YYEEEE. Using reference TRBV5-6 and TRBJ1-1 for the parts outside the CDR3, the full variable domain is DAGVTQSPTHLIKTRGQQVTLRCSPKSGHDTVSWYQQALGQGPQFIFQYYEEEERQRGNFPDRFSGHQFPNYSSELNVNALLLGDSALYLCASSTQGATEAFFGQGTRLTVV.

The chain combines TRBV28 with TRBJ2-5, with D possibly matching TRBD2 (6 bases). This CDR3 is 13 amino acids long. Germline loops: CDR1 MDHEN, CDR2 SYDVKM. V was shortened by 4 bases and J by 5 bases, with 11 bases between the two germline ends. DNA of the CDR3: TGTGCCAGCAGTTGGGCGGGGCGGGAGACCCAGTACTTC. Protein: CASSWAGRETQYF.

In this sample, this clone turned up once. The V gene is TRBV7-8, the J gene TRBJ2-5; D unresolved. The J call may be in error: the DNA end matches TRBJ2-7 better. The CDR3 covers 13 residues. Per the germline V gene, CDR1 is SGHVS and CDR2 is FQNEAQ. The CDR3 region has the DNA TGTGCCAGCAGCTCTCCCGAACGCAACGAGCAGTACTTC. Protein: CASSSPERNEQYF.